Following are 21 T cell receptor beta chains from one sample sequenced in a study of cytomegalovirus exposure and HLA in healthy donors. The assay was immunoSEQ multiplex PCR, and TCRdb's table has in-frame clones only and misses some. The repertoire includes around 50,000 clones, around 94% of them detected once, and about 7.8% sits in the top ten. Source material: PBMCs. Receptor source: a woman between 18 and 29 years old in good health and CMV-seropositive.

The chain uses TRBV6-1 and TRBJ1-2, with 8 nucleotides matching TRBD1. V shed 1 base and J 5 bases; nucleotides not matched to a gene: 0. The germline V gene encodes CDR1 MNHNS and CDR2 SASEGT. The length of the CDR3 is 13 residues. CDR3 loop: CASSEGTGYGYTF. The CDR3 region has the DNA TGTGCCAGCAGTGAAGGGACAGGGTATGGCTACACCTTC.

The rearrangement links TRBV28 to TRBJ1-1; no clear D. The CDR3 is 14 residues long. Germline V gene lookup returns CDR1 MDHEN and CDR2 SYDVKM. V lost 2 bases, J lost 6 bases, and 13 bases lay in between. The chain's CDR3 is CASSLMRASSEAFF. The CDR3 DNA follows: TGTGCCAGCAGTTTAATGAGGGCCAGCTCTGAAGCTTTCTTT.

This chain uses TRBV27 with TRBJ2-7; D remains ambiguous. The CDR3 sequence is 13 residues long. Trimming removed 6 bases at V and 4 bases at J, with 13 bases between. From germline, CDR1 is MNHEY and CDR2 SMNVEV (reference sequence). The CDR3 DNA sequence: TGTGCCAGCAGAACCCGAAGAGATTACGAGCAGTACTTC. Protein: CASRTRRDYEQYF.

The gene calls are TRBV28 and TRBJ2-7, with 7 bases identical to TRBD1. There are 18 residues in the CDR3. The germline V gene encodes CDR1 MDHEN and CDR2 SYDVKM. J lost 3 bases, V lost 3 bases, and 17 bases had no gene match. The CDR3 spells CASSFPLSIRDSFYEQYF. CDR3 in DNA: TGTGCCAGCAGTTTCCCCCTTTCTATCCGGGACAGCTTCTACGAGCAGTACTTC.

This clone showed up just once. This rearrangement joins TRBV27 to TRBJ2-1, with D tentatively TRBD2 (6 bases). Trimming cost V 6 bases and J 0 bases, with 15 bases left between them. This CDR3 comprises 16 residues. CDR1 is MNHEY, CDR2 SMNVEV, per germline (reference sequence). In DNA form, the CDR3 reads TGTGCCAGCAGCTCAAGGGACTGGTACTCCTACAATGAGCAGTTCTTC. As protein: CASSSRDWYSYNEQFF.

The chain carries TRBV6-1 and TRBJ2-1; 7 positions agree with TRBD1. The CDR3 is made up of 14 amino acids. J lost 6 bases, V lost 2 bases, and 4 bases had no gene match. In germline, CDR1 is MNHNS, CDR2 SASEGT. The CDR3 DNA reads as TGTGCCAGCAGTGAATGGGACAGCGGCAATGAGCAGTTCTTC. Protein: CASSEWDSGNEQFF.

This chain links TRBV4-2 with TRBJ2-1, with TRBD1 matching over 9 bases. Losses at the gene ends were 2 bases for V and 6 bases for J; bases not matched to a gene: 2. This CDR3 spans 14 amino acids. Germline V gene data show CDR1 as LGHNA and CDR2 as YNFKEQ. CDR3 bases: TGTGCCAGCAGCCAACCGACAGGGGGCAATGAGCAGTTCTTC. Translated, it gives CASSQPTGGNEQFF.

The chain's CDR3 is CASLLGGEAYNEQFF. CDR3 coding DNA: TGTGCCAGCCTTCTAGGGGGAGAGGCCTACAATGAGCAGTTCTTC. V and J are TRBV28 and TRBJ2-1; tentatively, D is TRBD1 (6 bases). Germline V gives CDR1 MDHEN, CDR2 SYDVKM. The germline V and J ends were trimmed by 8 bases and 2 bases, with 16 bases remaining between them. The CDR3 is 15 residues long.

The V call is TRBV6-4, the J call TRBJ2-2; maybe TRBD1 (6 bases). V was trimmed by 0 bases and J by 3 bases, leaving 11 bases between them. Per germline, CDR1 MRHNA and CDR2 SNTAGT. The CDR3 runs 16 residues. CDR3 loop: CASSDSPQGHTGELFF. The CDR3 DNA reads TGTGCCAGCAGTGACTCCCCGCAGGGGCACACCGGGGAGCTGTTTTTT.

The V gene is TRBV4-1, the J gene TRBJ2-7; TRBD2 matches at 7 bases. The junction had 5 bases not matched to a gene; V was cut back by 1 base and J by 2 bases. This CDR3 region has 15 residues. Looked up from germline, CDR1 is MGHRA and CDR2 is YSYEKL. CDR3 region: CASSQGEGAPYEQYF. CDR3 DNA: TGCGCCAGCAGCCAAGGGGAGGGAGCCCCCTACGAGCAGTACTTC.

The rearrangement joins TRBV19 to TRBJ2-5, with 9 bases aligning to TRBD2. Trimming cost V 3 bases and J 2 bases; bases outside gene matches: 4. The CDR3 is made up of 15 amino acids. Germline V CDR1 and CDR2: LNHDA, SQIVND (reference sequence). The CDR3 DNA follows: TGTGCCAGTAGTATGACTCTAGCGGGACAAGAGACCCAGTACTTC. Translating it yields CASSMTLAGQETQYF.

The chain joins TRBV19 to TRBJ2-1; TRBD2 agrees at 12 bases. In germline, CDR1 is LNHDA, CDR2 SQIVND (reference sequence). V lost 3 bases to trimming and J lost 5 bases; unmatched junction nucleotides: 5. The CDR3 loop spans 16 amino acids. The CDR3 nucleotides are TGTGCCAGTAGTATCCCCCTAGCGGGGGGGAACAATGAGCAGTTCTTC. Protein product: CASSIPLAGGNNEQFF.

V usage is TRBV18 and J usage is TRBJ2-3; 7 bases line up with TRBD2. Germline V CDR1 and CDR2: KGHSH, LQKENI. After removal of 0 bases from V and 5 bases from J, the junction contained 2 bases not matched to a gene. The CDR3 runs to 14 residues. In DNA, the CDR3 is TGTGCCAGCTCACCACCGGGGGGGGGAGATACGCAGTATTTT. Its protein product is CASSPPGGGDTQYF. Combining the CDR3 with reference TRBV18 and TRBJ2-3 gives the whole variable domain NAGVMQNPRHLVRRRGQEARLRCSPMKGHSHVYWYRQLPEEGLKFMVYLQKENIIDESGMPKERFSAEFPKEGPSILRIQQVVRGDSAAYFCASSPPGGGDTQYFGPGTRLTVL.

The chain uses TRBV6-1 and TRBJ2-7; the match to TRBD1 covers 7 bases. V lost 4 bases to trimming and J lost 5 bases; unmatched junction nucleotides: 2. The V gene's germline CDR1 is MNHNS and CDR2 SASEGT. CDR3 length: 12 amino acids. The CDR3 DNA reads as TGTGCCAGCAGTGGACAGGGAAACGAGCAGTACTTC. Translating gives CASSGQGNEQYF.

The J gene is TRBJ2-2, the V gene TRBV18; 8 bases fit TRBD1. V lost 3 bases to trimming and J lost 2 bases; unmatched junction nucleotides: 11. From germline, CDR1 is KGHSH and CDR2 LQKENI. CDR3 length: 18 amino acids. As DNA, the CDR3 is TGTGCCAGCTCACCGCTTTCGGGGACAGGAAAAAACACCGGGGAGCTGTTTTTT. As protein: CASSPLSGTGKNTGELFF.

Only one count was recorded for this clone. The rearrangement joins TRBV7-2 to TRBJ2-7, with a possible D match to TRBD1 (6 bases). The CDR3 covers 13 residues. V shed 5 bases and J shed 3 bases, with 11 bases lying between them. The germline V gene has CDR1 SGHTA and CDR2 FQGNSA. The CDR3 region is CASSLDRFYEQYF. The CDR3 DNA is TGTGCCAGCAGCCTTGACAGGTTCTACGAGCAGTACTTC.

The chain employs TRBV19 and TRBJ2-3; TRBD2 matches 7 bases. Germline-derived CDR1 and CDR2 are LNHDA and SQIVND (reference sequence). Germline trimming cut 5 bases from V and 1 base from J; bases unmatched to any gene: 6. The CDR3 runs 15 residues. CDR3 sequence (DNA): TGTGCCAGTAGTTTACAGCGGGGCGGCACAGATACGCAGTATTTT. Encoded protein: CASSLQRGGTDTQYF.

The chain recombines TRBV19 with TRBJ2-7; TRBD2 aligns across 9 bases. V gave up 3 bases and J gave up 0 bases; unmatched junction bases: 3. Germline values: CDR1 LNHDA, CDR2 SQIVND (reference sequence). CDR3 length: 15 amino acids. The CDR3 reads CASSIRLAASYEQYF. The CDR3 DNA follows: TGTGCCAGTAGTATTAGACTAGCGGCCTCCTACGAGCAGTACTTC.

The V and J genes are TRBV2 and TRBJ2-2; D is perhaps TRBD2 (7 bases). Trimming took 6 bases from V and 1 from J, leaving 18 bases between them. The CDR3 length is 17 residues. Germline assignment: CDR1 SNHLY and CDR2 FYNNEI. The chain's CDR3 is CASSRFAGALNTGELFF. The CDR3 DNA sequence: TGTGCCAGCAGCCGGTTCGCGGGGGCCCTGAACACCGGGGAGCTGTTTTTT.

The chain couples TRBV7-3 to TRBJ2-1; 11 bases map to TRBD2. The ends lost 4 bases at V and 7 bases at J; junction bases unmatched: 9. The CDR3 is 16 residues long. In germline, CDR1 is SGHTA, CDR2 FQGTGA. The CDR3 region has the DNA TGTGCCAGCAGCTCTAGGTCTAGCGGGAGGAAAAATGAGCAGTTCTTC. Its translation: CASSSRSSGRKNEQFF.

The rearrangement uses TRBV29-1 and TRBJ2-7; 8 positions agree with TRBD1. The CDR3 has 15 amino acids. Per germline, CDR1 SQVTM and CDR2 ANQGSEA. Trimming removed 0 bases from V and 6 bases from J; junction bases left unmatched: 10. The CDR3 spells CSVEDTGTGSGEQYF. The CDR3 DNA sequence: TGCAGCGTTGAAGATACCGGGACAGGCTCAGGCGAGCAGTACTTC.